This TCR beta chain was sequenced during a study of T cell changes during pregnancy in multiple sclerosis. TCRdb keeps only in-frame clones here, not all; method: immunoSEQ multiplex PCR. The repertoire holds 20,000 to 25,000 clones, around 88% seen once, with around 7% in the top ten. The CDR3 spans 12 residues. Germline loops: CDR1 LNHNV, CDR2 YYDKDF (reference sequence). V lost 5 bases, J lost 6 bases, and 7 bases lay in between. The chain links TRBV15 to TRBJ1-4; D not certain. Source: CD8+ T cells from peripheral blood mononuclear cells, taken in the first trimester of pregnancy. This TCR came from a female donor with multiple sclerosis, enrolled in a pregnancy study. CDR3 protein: CATSEEHEKLFF. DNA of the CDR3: TGTGCCACCAGCGAGGAGCATGAAAAACTGTTTTTT.